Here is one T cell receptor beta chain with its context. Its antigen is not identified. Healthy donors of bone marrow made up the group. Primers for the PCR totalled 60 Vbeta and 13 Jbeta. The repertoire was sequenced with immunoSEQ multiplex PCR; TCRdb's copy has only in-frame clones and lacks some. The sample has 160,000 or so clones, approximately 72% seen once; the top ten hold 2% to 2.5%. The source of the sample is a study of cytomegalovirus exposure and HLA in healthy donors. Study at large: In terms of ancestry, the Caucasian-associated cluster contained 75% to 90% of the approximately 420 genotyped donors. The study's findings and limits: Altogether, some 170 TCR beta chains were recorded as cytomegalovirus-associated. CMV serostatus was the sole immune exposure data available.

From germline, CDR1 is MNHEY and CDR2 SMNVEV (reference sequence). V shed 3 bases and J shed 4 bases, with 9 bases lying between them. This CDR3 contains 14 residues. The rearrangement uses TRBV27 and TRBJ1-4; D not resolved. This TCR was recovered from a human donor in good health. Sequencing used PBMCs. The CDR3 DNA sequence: TGTGCCAGCAGTTTGTCCAGACTTAATGAAAAACTGTTTTTT. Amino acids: CASSLSRLNEKLFF.